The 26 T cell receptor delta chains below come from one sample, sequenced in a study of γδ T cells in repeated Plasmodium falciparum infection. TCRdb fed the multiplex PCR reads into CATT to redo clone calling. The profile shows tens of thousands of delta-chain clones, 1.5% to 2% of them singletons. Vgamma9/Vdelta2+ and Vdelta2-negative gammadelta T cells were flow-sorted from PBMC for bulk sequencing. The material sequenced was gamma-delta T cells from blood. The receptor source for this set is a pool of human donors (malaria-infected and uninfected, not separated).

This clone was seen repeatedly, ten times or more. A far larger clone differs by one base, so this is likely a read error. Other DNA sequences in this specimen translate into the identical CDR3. Here the CDR3 DNA reads TGTGCCTGTGACTCGACCTCGCCTCCTACAGGGGGATCACTGGGGGATACGCGTATCCCGGCTTTGACAGCACAACTCTTCTTT. It specifies CACDSTSPPTGGSLGDTRIPALTAQLFF. This chain uses TRDV2 with TRDJ2; TRDD3 aligns across 13 bases. No J gene is reported in TCRdb; it was inferred here by comparing the DNA with germline. Germline V gene lookup returns CDR1 GEAIGNYY and CDR2 EKD. The CDR3 covers 28 residues. V lost 3 bases and J lost 0; bases outside the gene matches: 36.

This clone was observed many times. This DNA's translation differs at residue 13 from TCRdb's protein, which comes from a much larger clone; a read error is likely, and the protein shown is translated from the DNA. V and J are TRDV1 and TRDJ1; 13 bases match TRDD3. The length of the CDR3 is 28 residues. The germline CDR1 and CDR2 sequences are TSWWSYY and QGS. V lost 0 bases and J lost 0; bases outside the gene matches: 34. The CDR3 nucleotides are TGTGCTCTTGGGGAACTTAGTCATGGGTTCCTAAGGGGGCCGTACTGGGGGATACGTAGGGCGTACACCGATAAACTCATCTTT. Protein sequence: CALGELSHGFLRGPYWGIRRAYTDKLIF.

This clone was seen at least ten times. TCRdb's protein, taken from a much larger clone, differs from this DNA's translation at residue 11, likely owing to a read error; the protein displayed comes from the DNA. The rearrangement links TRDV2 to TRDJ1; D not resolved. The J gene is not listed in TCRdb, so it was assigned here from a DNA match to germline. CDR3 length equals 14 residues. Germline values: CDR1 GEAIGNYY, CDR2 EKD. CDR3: CACDTWADTDRLIF. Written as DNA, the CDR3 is TGTGCCTGTGACACTTGGGCCGACACCGATAGACTCATCTTT.

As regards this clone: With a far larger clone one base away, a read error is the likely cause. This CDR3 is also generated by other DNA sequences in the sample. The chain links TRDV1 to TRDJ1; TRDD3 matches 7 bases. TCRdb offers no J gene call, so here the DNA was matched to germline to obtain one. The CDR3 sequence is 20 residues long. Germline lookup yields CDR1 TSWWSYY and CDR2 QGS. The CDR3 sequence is CALGELRMDWGQPYTDKLIF. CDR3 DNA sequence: TGTGCTCTTGGGGAGCTAAGAATGGACTGGGGACAGCCGTACACTGATAAACTCATCTTT.

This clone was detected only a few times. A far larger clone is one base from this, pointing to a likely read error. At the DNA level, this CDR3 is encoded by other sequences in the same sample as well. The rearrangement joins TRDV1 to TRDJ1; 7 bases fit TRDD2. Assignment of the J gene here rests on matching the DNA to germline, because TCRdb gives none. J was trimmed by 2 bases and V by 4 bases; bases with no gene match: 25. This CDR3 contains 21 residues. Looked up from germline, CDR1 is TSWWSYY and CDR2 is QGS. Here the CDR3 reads CALGAPFLTGSERRCTDKLIF. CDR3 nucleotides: TGTGCTCTTGGGGCCCCCTTCCTGACCGGGTCTGAGAGACGTTGTACCGATAAACTCATCTTT.

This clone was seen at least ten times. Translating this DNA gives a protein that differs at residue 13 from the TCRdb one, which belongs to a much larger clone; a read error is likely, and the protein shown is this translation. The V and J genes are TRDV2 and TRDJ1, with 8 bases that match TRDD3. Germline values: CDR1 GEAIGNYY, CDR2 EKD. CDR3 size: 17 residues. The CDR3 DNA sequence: TGTGCCTGTGACACCGAGAGGGGATACTTTCGGACCGGTAAACTCATCTTT. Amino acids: CACDTERGYFRTGKLIF.

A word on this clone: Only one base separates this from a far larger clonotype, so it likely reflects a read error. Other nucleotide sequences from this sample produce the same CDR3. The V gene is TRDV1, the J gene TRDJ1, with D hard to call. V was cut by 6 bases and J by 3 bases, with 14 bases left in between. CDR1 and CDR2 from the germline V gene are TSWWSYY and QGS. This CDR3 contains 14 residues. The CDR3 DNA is TGTGCTCTTGGAGATGGGACTAGGTCCGATAAACTCATCTTT. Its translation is CALGDGTRSDKLIF.

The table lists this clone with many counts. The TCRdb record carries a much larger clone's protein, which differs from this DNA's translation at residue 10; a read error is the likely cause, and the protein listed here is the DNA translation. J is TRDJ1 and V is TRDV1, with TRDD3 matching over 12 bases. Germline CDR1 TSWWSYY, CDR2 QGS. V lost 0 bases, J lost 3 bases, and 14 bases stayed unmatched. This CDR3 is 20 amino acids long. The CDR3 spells CALGELILSPWGIRPDKLIF. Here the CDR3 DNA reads TGTGCTCTTGGGGAACTGATCCTCTCCCCCTGGGGGATACGACCCGATAAACTCATCTTT.

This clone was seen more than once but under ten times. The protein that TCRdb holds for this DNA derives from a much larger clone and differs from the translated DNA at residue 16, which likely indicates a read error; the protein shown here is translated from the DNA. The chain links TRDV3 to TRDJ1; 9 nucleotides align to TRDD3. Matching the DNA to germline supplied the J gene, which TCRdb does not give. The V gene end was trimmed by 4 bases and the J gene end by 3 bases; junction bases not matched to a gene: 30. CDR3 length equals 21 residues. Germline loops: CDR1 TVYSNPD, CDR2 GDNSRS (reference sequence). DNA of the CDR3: TGTGCCTCACGGCGCAGGCGGCCTCCAGGGGGATACCTAACGTACGCCGATAAACTCATCTTT. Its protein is CASRRRRPPGGYLTYADKLIF.

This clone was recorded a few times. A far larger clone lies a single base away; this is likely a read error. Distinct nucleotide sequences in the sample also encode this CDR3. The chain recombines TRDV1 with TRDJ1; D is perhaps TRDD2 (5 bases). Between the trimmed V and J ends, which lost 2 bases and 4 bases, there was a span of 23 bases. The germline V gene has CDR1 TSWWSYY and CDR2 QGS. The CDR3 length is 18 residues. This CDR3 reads CALGETHFPSWDRDKLIF. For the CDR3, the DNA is TGTGCTCTTGGGGAAACCCACTTCCCATCGTGGGACCGCGATAAACTCATCTTT.

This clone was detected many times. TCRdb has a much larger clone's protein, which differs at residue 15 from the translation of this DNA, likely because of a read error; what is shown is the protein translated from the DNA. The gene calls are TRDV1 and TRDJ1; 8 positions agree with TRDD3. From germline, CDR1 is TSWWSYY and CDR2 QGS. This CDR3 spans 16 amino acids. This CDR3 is CALGELRDTGTDKLTF. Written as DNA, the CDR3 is TGTGCTCTTGGGGAACTGAGGGATACGGGTACCGATAAACTCACCTTT.

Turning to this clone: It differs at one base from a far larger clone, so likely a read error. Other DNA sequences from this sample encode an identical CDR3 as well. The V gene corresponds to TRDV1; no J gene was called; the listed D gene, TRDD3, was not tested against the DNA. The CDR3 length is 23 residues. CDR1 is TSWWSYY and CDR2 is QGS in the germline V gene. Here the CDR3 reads CALGELDFSPSCKLGSYTDKLIF. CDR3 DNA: TGTGCTCTTGGGGAACTAGATTTCTCTCCGTCTTGCAAACTGGGGTCATACACCGATAAGCTCATCTTT.

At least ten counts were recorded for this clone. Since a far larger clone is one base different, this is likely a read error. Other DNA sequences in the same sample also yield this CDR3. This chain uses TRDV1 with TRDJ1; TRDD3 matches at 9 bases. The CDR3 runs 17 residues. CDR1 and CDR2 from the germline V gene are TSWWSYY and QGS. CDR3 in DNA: TGTGCTCTTGGGGTCGGGGCTGGGGGATTCTCTACCGATAAACTCATTTTT. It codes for CALGVGAGGFSTDKLIF.

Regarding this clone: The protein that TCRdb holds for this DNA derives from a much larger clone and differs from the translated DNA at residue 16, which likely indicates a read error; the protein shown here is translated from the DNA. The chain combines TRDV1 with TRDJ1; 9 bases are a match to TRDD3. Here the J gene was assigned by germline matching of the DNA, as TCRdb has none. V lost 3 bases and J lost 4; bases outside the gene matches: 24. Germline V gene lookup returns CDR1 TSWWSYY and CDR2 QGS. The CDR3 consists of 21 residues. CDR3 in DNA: TGTGCTCTTGGGGAGGGAACCCTTCGCCCTGCTAGGTGGGGGATAAACGATAAACTCATCTTT. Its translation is CALGEGTLRPARWGINDKLIF.

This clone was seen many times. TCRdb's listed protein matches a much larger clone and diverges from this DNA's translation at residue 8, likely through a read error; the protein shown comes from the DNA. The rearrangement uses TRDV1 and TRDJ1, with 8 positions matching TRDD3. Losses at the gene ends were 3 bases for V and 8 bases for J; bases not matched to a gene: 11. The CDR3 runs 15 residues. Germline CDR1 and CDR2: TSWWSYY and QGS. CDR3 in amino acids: CALGDCTVGYEKLIF. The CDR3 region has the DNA TGTGCTCTTGGGGACTGCACTGTGGGATACGAGAAACTCATCTTT.

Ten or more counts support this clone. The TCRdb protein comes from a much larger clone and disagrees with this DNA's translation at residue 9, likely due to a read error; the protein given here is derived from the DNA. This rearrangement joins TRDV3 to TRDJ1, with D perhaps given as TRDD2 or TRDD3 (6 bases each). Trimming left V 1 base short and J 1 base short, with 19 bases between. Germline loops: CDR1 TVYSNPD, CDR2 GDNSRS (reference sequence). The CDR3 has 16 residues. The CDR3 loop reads CAFTFPWGVPTDKLIF. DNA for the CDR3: TGTGCCTTTACCTTCCCTTGGGGGGTACCCACCGATAAACTCATCTTT. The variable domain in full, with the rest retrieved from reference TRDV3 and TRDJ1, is CDKVTQSSPDQTVASGSEVVLLCTYDTVYSNPDLFWYRIRPDYSFQFVFYGDNSRSEGADFTQGRFSVKHILTQKAFHLVISPVRTEDSATYYCAFTFPWGVPTDKLIFGKGTRVTVEP.

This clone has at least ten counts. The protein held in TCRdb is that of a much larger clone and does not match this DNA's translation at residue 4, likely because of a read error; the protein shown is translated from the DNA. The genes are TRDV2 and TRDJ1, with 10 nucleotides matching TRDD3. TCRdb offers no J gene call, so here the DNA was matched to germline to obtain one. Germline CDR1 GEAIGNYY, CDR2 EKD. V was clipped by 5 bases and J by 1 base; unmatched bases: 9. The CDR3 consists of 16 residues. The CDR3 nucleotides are TGTGCCTGTGTCTACAACTGGGGGATTGCCACCGATAAACTCATCTTT. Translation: CACVYNWGIATDKLIF.

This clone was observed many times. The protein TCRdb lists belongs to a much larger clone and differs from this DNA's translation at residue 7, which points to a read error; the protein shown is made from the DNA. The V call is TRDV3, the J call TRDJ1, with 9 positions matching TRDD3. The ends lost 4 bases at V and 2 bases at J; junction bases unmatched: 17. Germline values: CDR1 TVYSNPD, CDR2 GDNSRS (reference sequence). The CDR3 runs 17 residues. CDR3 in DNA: TGTGCCTCCCCCCGTGGACCTTACTGGGGGAAGACCGATAAACTCATCTTT. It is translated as CASPRGPYWGKTDKLIF.

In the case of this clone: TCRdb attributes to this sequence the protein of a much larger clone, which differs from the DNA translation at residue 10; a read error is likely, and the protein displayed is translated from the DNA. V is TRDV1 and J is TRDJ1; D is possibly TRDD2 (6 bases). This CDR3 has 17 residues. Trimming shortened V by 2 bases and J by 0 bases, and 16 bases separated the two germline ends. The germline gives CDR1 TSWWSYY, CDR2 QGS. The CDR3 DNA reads TGTGCTCTTGGGGAAGCCTTCCCTTTAGGGTACACCGATAAACTCATCTTT. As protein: CALGEAFPLGYTDKLIF.

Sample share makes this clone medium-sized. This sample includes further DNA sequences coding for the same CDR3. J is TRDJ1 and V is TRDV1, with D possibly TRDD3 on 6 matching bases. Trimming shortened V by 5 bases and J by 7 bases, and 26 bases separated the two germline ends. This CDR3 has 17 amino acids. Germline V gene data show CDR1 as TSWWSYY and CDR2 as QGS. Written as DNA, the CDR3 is TGTGCTCTTGGGACTCCTAGTGTGTCGGGGGAGGTCGGTAAACTCATCTTT. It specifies CALGTPSVSGEVGKLIF.

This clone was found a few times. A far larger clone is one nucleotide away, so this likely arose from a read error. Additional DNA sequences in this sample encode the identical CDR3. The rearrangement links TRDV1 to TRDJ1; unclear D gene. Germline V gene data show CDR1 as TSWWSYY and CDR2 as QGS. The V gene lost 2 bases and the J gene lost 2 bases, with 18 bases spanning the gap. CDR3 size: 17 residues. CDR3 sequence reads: CALGEAHPPLNTDKLIF. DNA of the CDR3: TGTGCTCTTGGGGAAGCTCATCCTCCTCTTAATACCGATAAACTCATCTTT.

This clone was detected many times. The CDR3 DNA sequence: TGTGCTCTTACCGCCCCCAGGGGATACGCTATCCGGTACACCGATAAACTCATCTTT. Its translation is CALTAPRGYAIRYTDKLIF. The chain has TRDV1 and TRDJ1; 9 bases align to TRDD3. Trimming cost V 8 bases and J 0 bases; bases outside gene matches: 19. CDR1 TSWWSYY and CDR2 QGS come from the germline V gene. This CDR3 is 19 amino acids long.

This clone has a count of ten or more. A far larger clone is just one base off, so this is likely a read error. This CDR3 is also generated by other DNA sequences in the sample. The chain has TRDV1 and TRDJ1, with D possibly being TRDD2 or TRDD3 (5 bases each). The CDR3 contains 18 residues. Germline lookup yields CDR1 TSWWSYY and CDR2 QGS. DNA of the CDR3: TGTGCTCTTGGGGAACCCTACCCCGGGATCCAGTACACCGATAAGCTCATCTTT. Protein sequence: CALGEPYPGIQYTDKLIF.

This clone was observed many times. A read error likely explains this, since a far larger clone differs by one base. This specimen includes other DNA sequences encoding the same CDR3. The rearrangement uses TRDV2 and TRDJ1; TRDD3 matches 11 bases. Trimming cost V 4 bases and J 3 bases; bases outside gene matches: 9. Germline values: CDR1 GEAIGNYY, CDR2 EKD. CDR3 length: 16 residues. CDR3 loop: CACDTVGGYASDKLIF. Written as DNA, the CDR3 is TGTGCCTGTGATACCGTTGGGGGATACGCATCCGATAAACTCATCTTT.

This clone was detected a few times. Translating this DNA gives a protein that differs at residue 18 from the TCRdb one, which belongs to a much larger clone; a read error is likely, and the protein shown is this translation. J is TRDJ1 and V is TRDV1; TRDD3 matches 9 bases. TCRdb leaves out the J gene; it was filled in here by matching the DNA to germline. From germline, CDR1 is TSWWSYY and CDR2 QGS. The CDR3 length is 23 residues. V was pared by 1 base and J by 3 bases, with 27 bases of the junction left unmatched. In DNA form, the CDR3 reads TGTGCTCTTGGGGAACGAGTTTCCTCAATCCCGCCCTGGGGATACGCGGGCGCCGATAAACTCATCTTT. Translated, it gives CALGERVSSIPPWGYAGADKLIF.

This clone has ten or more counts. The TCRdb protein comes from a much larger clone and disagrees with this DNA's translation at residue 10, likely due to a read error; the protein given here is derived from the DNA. The CDR3 spells CACDTPGGQGSWDTRQMFF. In DNA, the CDR3 is TGTGCCTGTGACACTCCTGGGGGACAAGGCTCCTGGGACACCCGACAGATGTTTTTC. This chain links TRDV2 with TRDJ3; 8 bases agree with TRDD3. This CDR3 has 19 residues. Germline lookup yields CDR1 GEAIGNYY and CDR2 EKD. V was pared by 1 base and J by 0 bases, with 7 bases of the junction left unmatched.